The clone carrying this TCR beta chain was counted a few times. Its specificity is unknown. This CDR3 has 15 amino acids. V lost 0 bases, J lost 5 bases, and 4 bases stayed unmatched. CDR1 and CDR2 from the germline V gene are SEHNR and FQNEAQ (reference sequence). The data derive from a study of T-cell memory formation after mild COVID-19. Study overall: Among the donors, TCR clusters were largely specific to each donor.

Findings and limits, study-wide: Clones that got smaller from day 15 to 85 had even CD4/CD8, while clones growing later tipped toward CD4+. Cross-reactive memory apparently joined, as some responding clones appeared in pre-infection memory.

TCR alpha and TCR beta cDNA libraries carrying sample barcodes and UMIs came from 5'RACE with constant-segment primers. TCRdb re-called the 5' RACE reads with MiXCR, one entry per CDR3 protein. The table has around 100,000 distinct CDR3 sequences, more than 9.5% seen once. The source of this sequence is a man between 18 and 35 years old who had mild COVID-19 (a few samples of this study predate the infection). Cell type and time point are not known. Sample: PBMCs or a T cell subset sorted from them (not recorded which). The V and J genes are TRBV7-9 and TRBJ1-5, with 7 bases matching TRBD1. CDR3 amino acids: CASSLAQGDDQPQHF. CDR3 sequence (DNA): TGTGCCAGCAGCTTAGCTCAGGGGGACGATCAGCCCCAGCATTTT.